Below are 5 T cell receptor beta chains sequenced from a single sample in a study of shared clonotypes between healthy human individuals (dated by TCRdb to about 2020). Library method: the immunoSEQ multiplex PCR assay. In TCRdb, the immuneACCESS table is reduced to in-frame sequences with V and J assigned. These tables do not hold every clone; where another copy was compared, an unresolved V gene accounts for under half, and the others remain unexplained. The sample table records under 600,000 clones; around 78% of these occur just once. Together, the top ten hold more than 10% of the sample. Sequencing was carried out using PBMCs. Receptors were obtained from a middle-aged woman in good health. Some clones in this sample may be carry-over from other donors' samples.

The V call is TRBV5-6, the J call TRBJ1-4, with D perhaps TRBD1 (6 bases). The CDR3 covers 17 residues. Trimming cost V 3 bases and J 5 bases, with 20 bases left between them. In germline, CDR1 is SGHDT, CDR2 YYEEEE. In nucleotides, the CDR3 is TGTGCCAGCAGCTCTATTGGTGGCTACGGGACAAATGAAAAACTGTTTTTT. Protein product: CASSSIGGYGTNEKLFF.

CDR3 protein: CASSRSWDRVNYGYTF. CDR3 nucleotides: TGTGCCAGCAGCCGAAGTTGGGACAGGGTTAACTATGGCTACACCTTC. The chain couples TRBV7-3 to TRBJ1-2; the match to TRBD1 covers 9 bases. CDR3 length: 16 amino acids. Germline CDR1 SGHTA, CDR2 FQGTGA. The V and J ends lost 5 bases and 1 base, in that order; junction bases with no gene match: 8.

This clone was seen more than once but under ten times. The J gene is TRBJ2-7, the V gene TRBV18; D perhaps matches TRBD2 (6 bases). This CDR3 spans 13 amino acids. The germline V gene encodes CDR1 KGHSH and CDR2 LQKENI. The V end was cut by 6 bases, the J end by 2 bases, with 11 bases between. The CDR3 sequence is CASSQDYTYEQYF. Written as DNA, the CDR3 is TGTGCCAGCTCTCAGGACTACACCTACGAGCAGTACTTC.

The V and J genes are TRBV30 and TRBJ2-1; D may be TRBD2 (6 bases). The CDR3 is 14 residues long. Germline loops: CDR1 GTSNPN, CDR2 SVGIG (reference sequence). The germline V and J ends were trimmed by 4 bases and 4 bases, with 14 bases remaining between them. CDR3 coding DNA: TGTGCCTGGAACGAACTTAGCGGTTACAATGAGCAGTTCTTC. Protein: CAWNELSGYNEQFF.

In this sample, this clone turned up a few times. The rearrangement links TRBV4-2 to TRBJ2-4; 8 bases line up with TRBD2. The CDR3 contains 14 residues. CDR1 and CDR2 from the germline V gene are LGHNA and YNFKEQ. V dropped 4 bases and J dropped 9; count of bases not matched to a gene: 8. The DNA for the CDR3 is TGTGCCAGCAGCCCCCGGACTAGCTTCGGCATTCAGTACTTC. Its translation: CASSPRTSFGIQYF.